A selection of T cell receptor beta chains follows, all from one sample in a study of T cells in lung cancer brain metastases. The table came from immunoSEQ multiplex PCR; TCRdb's copy has only in-frame clones and leaves some out. Here the sample spans 4,500 to 5,000 clones, approximately 83% being singletons. The specimen was tumor tissue from the primary lung tumor. The receptors originated from a man aged 50-59 years with non-small cell lung cancer. Both conserved end residues are trimmed from each CDR3. Size is omitted from some rows. Given values are once, few, many or a class for expanded clones.

v_call clone_size cdr3_aa
TRBV19 - VSSQTSPGGANVLT
TRBV6-6 - ASSWSGTGPYEQY
TRBV6-6 - ASSYPSDNQPQH
TRBV6-1 once ASLTVGREGYT
TRBV7-9 - ASSFLTPSKNIQY
TRBV18 - ASSPPRGVEQY
TRBV2 - ASSTGDIRRETQY
TRBV6-5 once ASSYSHGGEQY
TRBV6-5 - ASSKTGGNYGYT
TRBV5-1 once ASTLTAGGGYEQY
TRBV4-1 few ASSQASGANTGELF
TRBV29-1 once SILSPAYNEQF
TRBV7-9 - ASTRPGLAGSINTGELF
TRBV20-1 - SARVIYEQY
TRBV7-9 - ASSARTSGETQY
TRBV30 - AWSRQEQDTQY
TRBV9 - ASTPGPSFRTGELF
TRBV19 few ASSISVNTEAF
TRBV7-9 - ASSFGAQETQY
TRBV9 - ASSNVAGSYTDTQY
TRBV6-1 - ASSEGTGPQETQY
TRBV9 - ASSARTSGFQETQY
TRBV2 - ASMGQALDTIY
TRBV6-5 - ASSYSIWEGTEAF
TRBV19 - ASSTGVGPGEKLF
TRBV5-1 - ASSKGQGNTEAF
TRBV5-1 - ASSLELGAGTDTQY
TRBV6-4 - ASSELVGAYNEQF
TRBV19 - ASSYRGTEAF
TRBV7-9 once ASSSDIPNTEAF
TRBV19 - ASSRDSSFYGYT
TRBV4-1 - ASSQIASGTLGGYTEAF
TRBV28 - ASSLVVQGEMETQY
TRBV11-1 once ASSLDLGDTQY
TRBV11-2 - ASSLGVAGDQPQH
TRBV5-5 - ASSPRDRVGGYEQY
TRBV19 - ASSMVGAGYT
TRBV20-1 - SAGRTDTQY
TRBV7-2 once ASSYTWNYEAF
TRBV5-1 - ASSLGGQLQGATYEQY
TRBV27 - ASSLSAGGLEQF
TRBV18 - ASSRPGQGFTEAF
TRBV29-1 - SAGTTHTGELF
TRBV5-6 - ASSLGRRSGGYT
TRBV2 few ASLLGLAGYHSYEQY
TRBV19 few ASSRTSGDFDEQF
TRBV19 - ASSMASGANVLT
TRBV25-1 - ASTGTVEKLF